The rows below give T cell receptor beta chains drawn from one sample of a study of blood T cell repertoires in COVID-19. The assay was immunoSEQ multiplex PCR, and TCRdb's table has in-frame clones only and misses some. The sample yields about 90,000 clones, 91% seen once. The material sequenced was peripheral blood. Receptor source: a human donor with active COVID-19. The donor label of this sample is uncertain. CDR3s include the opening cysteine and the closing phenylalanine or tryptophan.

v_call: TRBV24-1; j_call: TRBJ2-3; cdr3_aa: CATSGTSGGTDTQYF
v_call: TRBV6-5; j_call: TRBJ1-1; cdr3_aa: CASRVGGPEAFF
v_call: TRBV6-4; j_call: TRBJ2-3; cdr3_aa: CASSPEPSTDTQYF
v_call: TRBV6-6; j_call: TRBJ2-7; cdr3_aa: CASRGTDGMDEQYF
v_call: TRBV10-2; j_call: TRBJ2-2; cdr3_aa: CASSFGRGTTGELFF
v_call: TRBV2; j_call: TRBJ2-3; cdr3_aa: CASSTLGRGADTQYF
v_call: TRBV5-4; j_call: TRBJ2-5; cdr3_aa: CASSLVGQGWGETQYF
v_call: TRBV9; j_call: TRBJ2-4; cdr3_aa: CASSDRLAGGPGSKNIQYF
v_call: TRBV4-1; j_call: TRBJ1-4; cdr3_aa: CASSQVYPGQGGEKLFF
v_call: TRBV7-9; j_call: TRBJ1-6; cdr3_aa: CASSRAGQGGGSPLHF
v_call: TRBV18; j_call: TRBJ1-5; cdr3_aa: CASSPGQAKNQPQHF
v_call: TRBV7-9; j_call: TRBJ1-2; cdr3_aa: CASSLAQGGNYGYTF
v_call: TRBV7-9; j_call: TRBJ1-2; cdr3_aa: CASSLAGGQVNYGYTF
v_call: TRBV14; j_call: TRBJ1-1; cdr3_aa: CASSQDTGYNTEAFF
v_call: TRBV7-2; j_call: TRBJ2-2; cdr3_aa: CASSLDLAGGRTGELFF
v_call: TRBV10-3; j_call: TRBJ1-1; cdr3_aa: CAISGGQGYTEAFF
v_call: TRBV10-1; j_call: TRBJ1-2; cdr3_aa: CASSLGLERDYGYTF
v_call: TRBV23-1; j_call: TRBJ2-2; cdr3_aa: CASNPYRVRTGELFF
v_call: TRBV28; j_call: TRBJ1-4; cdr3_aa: CASRVYRGLGFNEKLFF
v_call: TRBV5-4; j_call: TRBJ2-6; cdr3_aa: CASSSYSGANVLTF
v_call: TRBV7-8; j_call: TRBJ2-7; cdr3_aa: CASRRGGGSEQYF
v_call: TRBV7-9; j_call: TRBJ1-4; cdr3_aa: CASTRQNEKLFF
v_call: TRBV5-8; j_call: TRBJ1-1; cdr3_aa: CASSWWGEGEAFF
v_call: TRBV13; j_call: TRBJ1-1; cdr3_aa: CASSSPGTGTTEAFF
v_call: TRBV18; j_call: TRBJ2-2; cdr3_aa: CASSPLELTGELFF
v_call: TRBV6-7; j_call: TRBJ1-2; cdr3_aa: CASSYSSFRTGGNGYTF
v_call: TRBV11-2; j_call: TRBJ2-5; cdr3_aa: CASSPPLRVGETQYF
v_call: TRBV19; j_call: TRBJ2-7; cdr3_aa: CASSTDRGPGEQYF